This T cell receptor (beta chain) was obtained from a study of blood T cell repertoires in COVID-19. About the research overall: COVID-19 samples from acute and convalescent phases originated in the United States, Italy and Spain.

This CDR3 has 16 amino acids. Germline V gives CDR1 SEHNR, CDR2 FQNEAQ (reference sequence). V shed 0 bases and J 7 bases; nucleotides not matched to a gene: 9. The table came from immunoSEQ multiplex PCR; TCRdb's copy has only in-frame clones and leaves some out. The sample yields 250,000 to 300,000 clones, approximately 81% seen once. The chain couples TRBV7-9 to TRBJ1-1, with TRBD1 identical over 9 bases. This TCR was sampled from a woman aged 60-75 years with active or convalescent COVID-19. Input material: peripheral blood. The CDR3 DNA reads TGTGCCAGCAGCTTAGCGCGACACAGGGGGCTAGTTGAAGCTTTCTTT. It is translated as CASSLARHRGLVEAFF.